These T cell receptor beta chains were read from a single sample in a study of T-cell reconstitution after alpha-beta-depleted transplantation in children. TCRdb re-called the PCR reads through MiXCR, storing one row per CDR3 protein. There are over 80,000 distinct CDR3 sequences in the sample; more than 20% occur only once, and about a fifth lies in the top ten. Here the sequenced sample was PBMCs, taken before TCRalphabeta/CD19-depleted stem cell transplant. The receptors originated from a boy younger than 10 with acute lymphoblastic leukemia, due to receive a stem cell transplant. The conserved cysteine and the conserved F or W are not part of the CDR3 here. Each record gives: clone size, V gene, J gene, CDR3 protein. Not all rows give a size; the values are once, few, many and, for expanded clones, a class.

clone_size: few
v_call: TRBV19
j_call: TRBJ2-7
cdr3_aa: ASSMGDSSYEQY

clone_size: many
v_call: TRBV5-5
j_call: TRBJ2-5
cdr3_aa: ASSLGANQETQY

clone_size: .
v_call: TRBV27
j_call: TRBJ2-7
cdr3_aa: ASDRDYGREQY

clone_size: many
v_call: TRBV12-3/TRBV12-4
j_call: TRBJ2-2
cdr3_aa: ASSYRGPNTGELF

clone_size: few
v_call: TRBV6-1
j_call: TRBJ1-1
cdr3_aa: ASTKDRTNTEAF

clone_size: few
v_call: TRBV29-1
j_call: TRBJ2-1
cdr3_aa: SVESGDYNEQF

clone_size: many
v_call: TRBV4-1
j_call: TRBJ2-6
cdr3_aa: ASRQGRAGHDSSGANVLT

clone_size: many
v_call: TRBV6-5
j_call: TRBJ1-2
cdr3_aa: ASRSQDREYT

clone_size: few
v_call: TRBV7-6
j_call: TRBJ2-3
cdr3_aa: ASSSGGVNTQY

clone_size: many
v_call: TRBV4-3
j_call: TRBJ2-7
cdr3_aa: ASSQDLVAGGISYEQY

clone_size: many
v_call: TRBV28
j_call: TRBJ2-7
cdr3_aa: ASTRRVPYEQY

clone_size: few
v_call: TRBV20-1
j_call: TRBJ2-1
cdr3_aa: SARDIAFYNEQF

clone_size: .
v_call: TRBV11-1
j_call: TRBJ2-5
cdr3_aa: ASGIGGHQETQY

clone_size: few
v_call: TRBV20-1
j_call: TRBJ2-1
cdr3_aa: SAKGPGAQQF

clone_size: .
v_call: TRBV27
j_call: TRBJ2-1
cdr3_aa: ASSLGSAPNEQF

clone_size: .
v_call: TRBV20-1
j_call: TRBJ1-4
cdr3_aa: SARDQGWFGEKLF

clone_size: .
v_call: TRBV30
j_call: TRBJ2-2
cdr3_aa: AWRDQRASGGAGELF

clone_size: .
v_call: TRBV15
j_call: TRBJ1-3
cdr3_aa: ATSHRTISGNTIY

clone_size: few
v_call: TRBV20-1
j_call: TRBJ2-7
cdr3_aa: SARDSRLAGNYEQY

clone_size: .
v_call: TRBV3-1
j_call: TRBJ2-1
cdr3_aa: ASSQVPGTGYGGRPF

clone_size: few
v_call: TRBV12-3/TRBV12-4
j_call: TRBJ2-3
cdr3_aa: ASSRLADTDTQY

clone_size: .
v_call: TRBV2
j_call: TRBJ1-2
cdr3_aa: ASRETPRPSLYGYT

clone_size: few
v_call: TRBV29-1
j_call: TRBJ1-4
cdr3_aa: SVTTGSVKEKLF

clone_size: .
v_call: TRBV24-1
j_call: TRBJ2-3
cdr3_aa: ATSDRRLEGHTDTQY

clone_size: few
v_call: TRBV5-1
j_call: TRBJ2-7
cdr3_aa: ASSSDRPLGEQY

clone_size: few
v_call: TRBV4-2
j_call: TRBJ2-7
cdr3_aa: ASSQGEEGPSEQY

clone_size: few
v_call: TRBV3-1
j_call: TRBJ1-1
cdr3_aa: ASSPRATDPNTEAF

clone_size: many
v_call: TRBV6-5
j_call: TRBJ2-1
cdr3_aa: ASRMEGGGDLSYNEQF

clone_size: few
v_call: TRBV6-4
j_call: TRBJ2-1
cdr3_aa: ASSNQAEGHNEQF

clone_size: .
v_call: TRBV28
j_call: TRBJ1-2
cdr3_aa: ASSRLGSSYT

clone_size: .
v_call: TRBV7-8
j_call: TRBJ1-2
cdr3_aa: ASSLMVGRFGSDGYT

clone_size: few
v_call: TRBV5-5
j_call: TRBJ2-3
cdr3_aa: ASSFMTRSSTDTQY

clone_size: .
v_call: TRBV18
j_call: TRBJ2-7
cdr3_aa: ASSPTGTYEQY

clone_size: many
v_call: TRBV5-1
j_call: TRBJ2-3
cdr3_aa: ASSLEGISTDTQY

clone_size: .
v_call: TRBV7-9
j_call: TRBJ1-6
cdr3_aa: ASSHMYGHSPLH

clone_size: few
v_call: TRBV6-2/TRBV6-3
j_call: TRBJ1-2
cdr3_aa: ASSSGYYGYT

clone_size: few
v_call: TRBV12-3/TRBV12-4
j_call: TRBJ1-2
cdr3_aa: ASTLDNYGYT